This T cell receptor (beta chain) emerged from a study of T cell repertoires in cytomegalovirus infection. As for the study in general: As its CMV epitopes, the study selected recently identified HLA-C-restricted and well-studied HLA-B-restricted targets. TCR beta signatures that were public indicated CMV infection and matching HLA type. Points from the study as a whole: The study identified carriers of CMV plus the relevant HLA from cumulative public TCR beta family frequency. There were HLA-C-restricted CMV-specific TCR beta clonotypes dominating the ex vivo response.

Turning to this clonotype: Its target is unknown.

A single record per CDR3 protein comes from TCRdb applying MiXCR to the reads. The sample holds around 310,000 distinct CDR3 sequences, 25% to 30% seen once. The junction had 8 bases not matched to a gene; V was cut back by 4 bases and J by 5 bases. Germline lookup yields CDR1 SGHDT and CDR2 YYEEEE. The CDR3 runs to 14 residues. The sequence came from a human donor in good health (CMV status not recorded). Some clones in this sample may be carry-over from other donors' samples. The chain recombines TRBV5-6 with TRBJ2-5; the match to TRBD1 covers 7 bases. The sample here was cultured PBMCs, taken from culture after CMV antigen stimulation. As DNA, the CDR3 is TGTGCCAGCAGCCTAACAGGGGCGGACGAGACCCAGTACTTC. Protein sequence: CASSLTGADETQYF.